The 5 T cell receptor beta chains below come from one sample, sequenced in a study of T-cell reconstitution after alpha-beta-depleted transplantation in children (dated by TCRdb to the mid-2010s). The receptor library was made with PCR. The instrument was an Illumina HiSeq 2500. Molecular barcoding was employed in the preparation of TCR libraries, with unique molecular identifiers being used to normalize TCRbeta repertoire quantification. TCRdb applied fastp at Q25 and MiXCR to the public reads, then kept only in-frame beta chains. One record per CDR3 amino acid sequence lists the most common genes and DNA. A total of roughly 670,000 distinct CDR3 sequences appear in this sample, about an eighth of them only once. The top ten clonotypes cover 0.79% of the sample. The treatment or condition label, as the study defines it: allogeneic hematopoietic cell transplantation with graft depleted of TCRalphabeta T cells and CD19 B cells.

The specimen was PBMCs, collected before TCRalphabeta/CD19-depleted stem cell transplant. These TCRs come from a girl aged 2 to 9 with congenital amegakaryocytic thrombocytopenia, due to receive a stem cell transplant.

The J gene is TRBJ2-3, the V gene TRBV4-2; TRBD2 aligns across 10 bases. The CDR3 is 15 amino acids. In germline, CDR1 is LGHNA, CDR2 YNFKEQ. V lost 2 bases, J lost 5 bases, and 4 bases stayed unmatched. The CDR3 DNA sequence: TGTGCCAGCAGCCAACAGAGCGGGAGGGGAGATACGCAGTATTTT. This encodes CASSQQSGRGDTQYF.

This clonotype was detected only a few times. The chain has TRBV4-2 and TRBJ2-3, with D possibly being TRBD2 (6 bases). CDR1 is LGHNA and CDR2 is YNFKEQ in the germline V gene. V was shortened by 1 base and J by 2 bases, with 19 bases between the two germline ends. This CDR3 is 18 amino acids long. CDR3: CASSQGVLRSGLTDTQYF. In nucleotides, the CDR3 is TGTGCCAGCAGCCAAGGGGTGCTAAGAAGCGGGCTCACAGATACGCAGTATTTT.

This clonotype was seen many times. CDR3 bases: TGTGCCAGCAGTTTTGGCGCCCTAACACATAATTCACCCCTCCACTTT. Residues: CASSFGALTHNSPLHF. This chain links TRBV27 with TRBJ1-6; D not resolved. Germline assignment: CDR1 MNHEY and CDR2 SMNVEV (reference sequence). The CDR3 covers 16 residues. The V and J ends lost 3 bases and 5 bases respectively, with 14 bases between them.

The chain links TRBV30 to TRBJ2-2, with D perhaps TRBD2 (6 bases). CDR3 length equals 13 residues. The germline CDR1 and CDR2 sequences are GTSNPN and SVGIG (reference sequence). Trimming removed 7 bases from V and 3 bases from J, with 12 bases in between. The CDR3 DNA is TGTGCCTCGGACGGGGGATACACCGGGGAGCTGTTTTTT. Translating it yields CASDGGYTGELFF.

This clonotype was counted only a few times. The chain has TRBV7-6 and TRBJ1-2, with TRBD1 as a possible D gene (5 bases). Trimming left V 5 bases short and J 6 bases short, with 13 bases between. CDR3 length: 13 residues. Per germline, CDR1 SGHVS and CDR2 FNYEAQ. The CDR3, as DNA: TGTGCCAGCAGCCACGGGCCGGGGGATGGCTACACCTTC. It yields the protein CASSHGPGDGYTF.